A selection of T cell receptor beta chains follows, all from one sample in a study of T-cell reconstitution after alpha-beta-depleted transplantation in children. TCRdb passed the PCR reads through MiXCR, listing each CDR3 protein once. The repertoire holds about a million distinct CDR3 sequences, with roughly 29% as singletons. This sample comprised PBMCs, mostly from graft donor cells, obtained 360 days after TCRalphabeta/CD19-depleted stem cell transplant. These receptors all stem from a boy under three years old who had a stem cell transplant for SCID, so the T cells may come from the graft donor. Both conserved end residues are part of each CDR3. The size entry is marked missing in some rows and otherwise reads once, few, many or a size class.

abundance,v_gene,CDR3aa
-,TRBV6-1,CASSLLWAGAQETQYF
-,TRBV20-1,CSARRDRDQPQHF
-,TRBV5-1,CASSLAGTGKMSGQFF
-,TRBV27,CASSPFFGNTGELFF
-,TRBV6-6,CASSYAAADTQYF
many,TRBV11-2,CASSSRQKEAFF
-,TRBV12-3/TRBV12-4,CASSPGAIFEAFF
-,TRBV5-1,CASSLPSDGLSGMGYTF
few,TRBV12-3/TRBV12-4,CASSFLGGSNQPQHF
-,TRBV4-3,CASSYYLGTGGDGNTIYF
-,TRBV4-1,CASSQDFTGYQPQHF
few,TRBV11-2,CASSLGSLDKNIQYF
few,TRBV9,CASSPRQTSATNEKLFF
-,TRBV7-6,CASSSAGDTEAFF
-,TRBV5-1,CASSRTKQESDTQYF
many,TRBV28,CASSSRQGTPSPLPFF
-,TRBV5-1,CASSPSVGLSYNEQFF
-,TRBV15,CATSREVIAQETQYF
-,TRBV4-1,CASSQGIAGGQSDTQYF
-,TRBV12-3/TRBV12-4,CASSPGPGLAGGSQETQYF
few,TRBV7-9,CASSPGAASYEQYF
-,TRBV7-2,CASSLTRDSSHSPLHF
few,TRBV28,CASSLSYLGTRYSGANVLTF
few,TRBV4-3,CASSQPTGLKNTEAFF
-,TRBV7-9,CASSLVGDPNSPLHF
few,TRBV2,CASSEVGIEQYF
-,TRBV20-1,CSARDWETGQAGNTIYF
-,TRBV10-1,CASSENTQYF
few,TRBV5-1,CASSLVAVTSYNEQFF
few,TRBV5-1,CASSLAWDRGTEAFF
-,TRBV12-3/TRBV12-4,CASSSGLAGGRQETQYF
-,TRBV5-6,CASSRPDGGYTF
-,TRBV27,CASSLFQDGEQYF
few,TRBV7-2,CASSQRLAGPYNEQFF
few,TRBV12-3/TRBV12-4,CASSFGTGGNTIYF
-,TRBV27,CASSLSWTMGYEQYF
-,TRBV2,CASSVRGANEQFF
few,TRBV29-1,CSVGLRGQGSYNEQFF
-,TRBV24-1,CAAYGGGGYTF
few,TRBV4-1,CASSQVGAAQETQYF
-,TRBV4-1,CASSQKTSGGGSPDTQYF